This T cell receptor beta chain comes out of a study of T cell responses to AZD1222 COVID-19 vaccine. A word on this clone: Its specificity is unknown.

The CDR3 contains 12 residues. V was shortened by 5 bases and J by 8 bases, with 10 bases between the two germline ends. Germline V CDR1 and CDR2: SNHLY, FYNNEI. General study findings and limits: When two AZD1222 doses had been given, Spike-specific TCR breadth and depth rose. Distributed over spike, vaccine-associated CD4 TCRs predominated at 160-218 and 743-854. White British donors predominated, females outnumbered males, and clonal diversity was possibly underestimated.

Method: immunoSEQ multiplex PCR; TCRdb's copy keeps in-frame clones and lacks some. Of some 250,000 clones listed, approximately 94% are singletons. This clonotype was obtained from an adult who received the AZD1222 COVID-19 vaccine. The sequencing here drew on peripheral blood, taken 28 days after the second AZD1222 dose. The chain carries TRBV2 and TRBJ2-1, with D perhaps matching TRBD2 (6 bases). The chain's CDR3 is CASSPRRDEQFF. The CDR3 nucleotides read TGTGCCAGCAGTCCTAGGAGGGATGAGCAGTTCTTC.